A single sample gave rise to the 7 T cell receptor beta chains below, sequenced in a study of blood T cell repertoires in COVID-19. Libraries were prepared by immunoSEQ multiplex PCR; TCRdb keeps only in-frame clonotypes and omits some of them. The table lists 200,000 to 250,000 clones, about 82% of them singletons. The sample consisted of peripheral blood. These receptors all stem from a man older than 75 with acute or convalescent COVID-19.

The gene calls are TRBV5-4 and TRBJ2-7; 10 positions agree with TRBD1. The CDR3 spans 18 residues. Germline V gene data show CDR1 as SGHNT and CDR2 as YYREEE (reference sequence). Trimming took 4 bases from V and 0 from J; bases not matched to a gene: 13. Written as DNA, the CDR3 is TGTGCCAGCAGCACCCTGACAGGGGGCTTAAAGAGCTCCTACGAGCAGTACTTC. As protein: CASSTLTGGLKSSYEQYF.

This clone was counted a single time. The genes are TRBV5-1 and TRBJ1-1; 7 nucleotides agree with TRBD1. Germline values: CDR1 SGHRS, CDR2 YFSETQ. V lost 2 bases, J lost 1 base, and 5 bases stayed unmatched. This CDR3 contains 15 residues. CDR3 sequence (DNA): TGCGCCAGCAGCTTTCCCGGGACAGCGAACACTGAAGCTTTCTTT. Protein: CASSFPGTANTEAFF.

V is TRBV19 and J is TRBJ1-1; TRBD1 matches at 8 bases. Germline V gene lookup returns CDR1 LNHDA and CDR2 SQIVND (reference sequence). The V segment lost 6 bases and the J segment 3 bases; nucleotides outside the gene matches: 3. This CDR3 is built from 13 residues. The CDR3 sequence is CASSATGDTEAFF. The CDR3 coding sequence is TGTGCCAGTAGCGCGACAGGGGACACTGAAGCTTTCTTT.

V usage is TRBV11-2 and J usage is TRBJ2-7; 12 bases match TRBD2. The junction had 11 bases not matched to a gene; V was cut back by 5 bases and J by 0 bases. Germline V lookup: CDR1 SGHAT, CDR2 FQNNGV. This CDR3 has 18 amino acids. The CDR3 bases are TGTGCCAGCAGCCCAGGGACTAGCGGGTACCTATTCTCCTACGAGCAGTACTTC. This translates into CASSPGTSGYLFSYEQYF.

The CDR3 bases are TGTGCCAGCAGCTTAGTCTTGGCTCAGGGGACAGGGGATAATGAGCAGTTCTTC. The encoded protein is CASSLVLAQGTGDNEQFF. The chain couples TRBV11-2 to TRBJ2-1; 10 positions agree with TRBD1. The CDR3 is made up of 18 amino acids. V lost 1 base to trimming and J lost 7 bases; unmatched junction nucleotides: 13. CDR1 is SGHAT, CDR2 FQNNGV, per germline. The full variable domain, with the rest looked up from reference TRBV11-2 and TRBJ2-1, is EAGVAQSPRYKIIEKRQSVAFWCNPISGHATLYWYQQILGQGPKLLIQFQNNGVVDDSQLPKDRFSAERLKGVDSTLKIQPAKLEDSAVYLCASSLVLAQGTGDNEQFFGPGTRLTVL.

This chain joins TRBV15 and TRBJ2-7; no clear D gene. The CDR3 is 13 residues long. V lost 0 bases to trimming and J lost 4 bases, with 7 bases between them. Germline assignment: CDR1 LNHNV and CDR2 YYDKDF (reference sequence). CDR3 region: CATSRETLYEQYF. CDR3 sequence (DNA): TGTGCCACCAGCAGAGAAACATTGTACGAGCAGTACTTC.

In its sample, this clone was seen once. The CDR3 sequence: CASSGPSGQGLWNQPQHF. CDR3 nucleotides: TGTGCCAGCAGTGGCCCCTCGGGACAGGGTTTGTGGAATCAGCCCCAGCATTTT. V and J are TRBV6-1 and TRBJ1-5; TRBD1 matches 9 bases. Trimming took 4 bases from V and 4 from J; bases not matched to a gene: 14. In germline, CDR1 is MNHNS, CDR2 SASEGT. This CDR3 is built from 18 residues.